These 21 T cell receptor beta chains originate from one sample sequenced in a study of T-cell memory formation after mild COVID-19. TCRdb re-derived calls from the 5' RACE reads in MiXCR, one entry per CDR3 protein. The data show around 250,000 distinct CDR3 sequences, under 20% seen once. Sequencing used PBMCs or a T cell subset sorted from them (not recorded which). These receptors all stem from a man aged 18 to 29 who had mild COVID-19 (a few samples of this study predate the infection). Cell type and time point are not known.

This clonotype was seen only a few times. This chain connects TRBV7-9 to TRBJ1-6, with 9 bases matching TRBD1. The CDR3 length is 14 residues. The V gene end was trimmed by 3 bases and the J gene end by 9 bases; junction bases not matched to a gene: 3. Germline V gene data show CDR1 as SEHNR and CDR2 as FQNEAQ (reference sequence). CDR3 loop: CASSFSDRGSPLHF. CDR3 nucleotides: TGTGCCAGCAGCTTCTCGGACAGGGGTTCACCCCTCCACTTT.

This clonotype was counted a few times. The chain employs TRBV6-5 and TRBJ2-7; the D gene is possibly TRBD2 (6 bases). There are 13 residues in the CDR3. The V end was cut by 9 bases, the J end by 3 bases, with 15 bases between. Germline CDR1 is MNHEY and CDR2 is SVGAGI. CDR3: CASGMRGNYEQYF. DNA of the CDR3: TGTGCCAGTGGGATGCGGGGCAACTACGAGCAGTACTTC.

This clonotype has more than one count but fewer than ten. The CDR3, as DNA: TGTGCCAGCAGACTCGACAGGGACAGCGAGCAGTACGTC. Translating it yields CASRLDRDSEQYV. The chain carries TRBV6-5 and TRBJ2-7; 7 bases line up with TRBD1. The CDR3 runs 13 residues. The germline gives CDR1 MNHEY, CDR2 SVGAGI. Trimming cost V 6 bases and J 6 bases; bases outside gene matches: 8.

This clonotype was recorded a few times. This chain links TRBV12-3 or TRBV12-4 with TRBJ2-1; D gene uncertain. V was trimmed by 5 bases and J by 6 bases, leaving 17 bases between them. This CDR3 spans 15 amino acids. The CDR3 loop is CASSRGVDHANEQFF. The CDR3 nucleotides are TGTGCCAGCAGTCGTGGGGTGGACCACGCCAATGAGCAGTTCTTC.

The sample holds one count of this clonotype. The chain links TRBV7-9 to TRBJ1-3; D remains ambiguous. Germline CDR1 and CDR2: SEHNR and FQNEAQ (reference sequence). The CDR3 contains 17 residues. Trimming removed 0 bases at V and 0 bases at J, with 12 bases between. The CDR3 region is CASSLAIGLPSGNTIYF. CDR3 coding DNA: TGTGCCAGCAGCTTAGCTATTGGACTGCCCTCTGGAAACACCATATATTTT.

The J gene is TRBJ2-7, the V gene TRBV27; D possibly uses TRBD1 or TRBD2 (5 bases each). The CDR3 has 15 residues. Looked up from germline, CDR1 is MNHEY and CDR2 is SMNVEV (reference sequence). V was trimmed by 5 bases and J by 2 bases, leaving 16 bases between them. This chain's CDR3 is CASSASGTGTYEQYF. CDR3 coding DNA: TGTGCCAGCAGTGCCTCCGGGACGGGAACCTACGAGCAGTACTTC.

The chain employs TRBV13 and TRBJ1-2; possibly TRBD1 for D (5 bases). Trimming pared 2 bases from V and 9 bases from J, leaving 19 bases between. CDR3 length: 15 residues. CDR1 is PRHDT, CDR2 FYEKMQ, per germline (reference sequence). CDR3 sequence reads: CASSLIAGPGGRYTF. Here the CDR3 DNA reads TGTGCCAGCAGCTTAATTGCAGGACCGGGGGGACGCTACACCTTC. Using reference TRBV13 and TRBJ1-2 for the parts outside the CDR3, the full variable domain is AAGVIQSPRHLIKEKRETATLKCYPIPRHDTVYWYQQGPGQDPQFLISFYEKMQSDKGSIPDRFSAQQFSDYHSELNMSSLELGDSALYFCASSLIAGPGGRYTFGSGTRLTVV.

This clonotype was counted a few times. The chain uses TRBV2 and TRBJ1-5; D unclear. Deletions cut 2 bases from V and 0 bases from J, with 8 bases between. Germline V gene data show CDR1 as SNHLY and CDR2 as FYNNEI. This CDR3 is built from 15 residues. In DNA, the CDR3 is TGTGCCAGCAGTGAAATGGGGAATAGCAATCAGCCCCAGCATTTT. It is translated as CASSEMGNSNQPQHF. The full variable domain, in which reference TRBV2 and TRBJ1-5 provide the parts outside the CDR3, is EPEVTQTPSHQVTQMGQEVILRCVPISNHLYFYWYRQILGQKVEFLVSFYNNEISEKSEIFDDQFSVERPDGSNFTLKIRSTKLEDSAMYFCASSEMGNSNQPQHFGDGTRLSIL.

In this sample, this clonotype turned up a few times. The chain couples TRBV6-2 or TRBV6-3 to TRBJ2-5, with TRBD2 matching 7 bases. The germline CDR1 and CDR2 sequences are MNHEY and SVGEGT. The length of the CDR3 is 13 residues. V gave up 6 bases and J gave up 5 bases; unmatched junction bases: 6. As DNA, the CDR3 is TGTGCCAGCAGCGAGACTAGCCTGGAGACCCAGTACTTC. Amino acid sequence: CASSETSLETQYF.

This clonotype was detected a few times. The junction shows a germline mismatch at one end, possibly a read error. The chain recombines TRBV4-3 with TRBJ2-7; 10 nucleotides line up with TRBD1. Per germline, CDR1 LGHNA and CDR2 YSLEER. The CDR3 spans 15 residues. DNA for the CDR3: TGCGCCAGCAGCAAAGACGGGACAGGGGCCTACGAGCAGTACTTC. Its translation: CASSKDGTGAYEQYF.

The chain recombines TRBV29-1 with TRBJ2-3; weak D call: TRBD2 (9 bases). CDR3 length: 22 residues. Germline-derived CDR1 and CDR2 are SQVTM and ANQGSEA. Between the trimmed V and J ends, which lost 8 bases and 3 bases, there was a span of 42 bases. CDR3 in amino acids: CSFHRDRSLGSGGLGETDTQYF. DNA for the CDR3: TGCAGCTTCCACCGGGACAGGTCGCTCGGAAGCGGGGGGTTAGGAGAAACAGATACGCAGTATTTT.

This clonotype was seen only a few times. Written as DNA, the CDR3 is TGTGCCAGCAGTCAGCCCCGGGGGAGGGGGGAGACCCAGTACTTC. Residues: CASSQPRGRGETQYF. The J gene is TRBJ2-5, the V gene TRBV25-1; possibly TRBD2 for D (7 bases). This CDR3 comprises 15 residues. In germline, CDR1 is MGHDK, CDR2 SYGVNS. The V end was cut by 5 bases, the J end by 5 bases, with 18 bases between.

This clonotype was counted at least ten times. CDR3 sequence (DNA): TGTGCCAGCAGTGAAAGGGTTGGCGGGATGACTGATACGCAGTATTTT. It translates to CASSERVGGMTDTQYF. The gene calls are TRBV6-1 and TRBJ2-3, with a tentative D call TRBD2 (6 bases). Germline V gene lookup returns CDR1 MNHNS and CDR2 SASEGT. V was cut by 2 bases and J by 6 bases, with 18 bases left in between. This CDR3 contains 16 residues.

This clonotype has only a few counts. The rearrangement links TRBV10-3 to TRBJ1-3; TRBD1 matches 7 bases. The CDR3 extends over 16 amino acids. V was clipped by 2 bases and J by 0 bases; unmatched bases: 4. Germline loops: CDR1 ENHRY, CDR2 SYGVKD. The CDR3 DNA sequence: TGTGCCATCAGTGAGCGTGGGACAGACTCTGGAAACACCATATATTTT. Translating gives CAISERGTDSGNTIYF.

There are many counts of this clonotype. The rearrangement uses TRBV4-3 and TRBJ2-5; 7 bases are shared with TRBD1. Trimming cost V 1 base and J 2 bases; bases outside gene matches: 4. Germline V CDR1 and CDR2: LGHNA, YSLEER. This CDR3 spans 15 amino acids. CDR3 nucleotide sequence: TGCGCCAGCAGCCAAGCCCGGACAGGACAAGAGACCCAGTACTTC. Translation: CASSQARTGQETQYF.

This clonotype occurred many times. The CDR3 spells CASSARGTNYEQYF. CDR3 nucleotide sequence: TGTGCCAGCAGCGCTCGCGGGACTAACTACGAGCAGTACTTC. The chain combines TRBV9 with TRBJ2-7; TRBD2 aligns across 7 bases. V lost 3 bases to trimming and J lost 3 bases; unmatched junction nucleotides: 6. Germline V CDR1 and CDR2: SGDLS, YYNGEE. This CDR3 contains 14 residues.

The rearrangement joins TRBV18 to TRBJ1-1, with 8 bases lining up with TRBD1. Trimming took 6 bases from V and 0 from J; bases not matched to a gene: 12. The CDR3 has 17 residues. Per the germline V gene, CDR1 is KGHSH and CDR2 is LQKENI. The CDR3 reads CASSRSGGAPMNTEAFF. The CDR3 DNA reads TGTGCCAGCTCCCGATCAGGGGGCGCGCCAATGAACACTGAAGCTTTCTTT.

This clonotype occurred a few times. V gene TRBV9 combines with J gene TRBJ2-4; D possibly uses TRBD1 or TRBD2 (6 bases each). This CDR3 spans 15 amino acids. V was pared by 0 bases and J by 8 bases, with 15 bases between. Germline CDR1 SGDLS, CDR2 YYNGEE. The CDR3 DNA follows: TGTGCCAGCAGCGTAGCTTCCGGGGGCCTGGACATTCAGTACTTC. Translation gives CASSVASGGLDIQYF.

In regard to this clonotype: Mismatch with germline at one junction end may stem from a read error. The chain couples TRBV20-1 to TRBJ2-5, with 12 bases that match TRBD2. Germline V gene data show CDR1 as DFQATT and CDR2 as SNEGSKA (reference sequence). There are 16 residues in the CDR3. CDR3 protein: CSAILAGGPRYETQYF. As DNA, the CDR3 is TGCAGTGCTATCCTAGCGGGGGGGCCGAGGTATGAGACGCAGTACTTC.

The table lists this clonotype with a few counts. This rearrangement joins TRBV4-2 to TRBJ1-2, with no clear D. Trimming took 0 bases from V and 4 from J, leaving 15 bases between them. The CDR3 sequence is 16 residues long. Germline V gene sequence: CDR1 LGHNA, CDR2 YNFKEQ. The CDR3 loop is CASSQDVQPPTYGYTF. DNA for the CDR3: TGTGCCAGCAGCCAAGATGTGCAGCCCCCAACCTATGGCTACACCTTC.

This clonotype was counted only a few times. The V and J genes are TRBV20-1 and TRBJ1-2; perhaps TRBD1 as D (5 bases). The V gene's germline CDR1 is DFQATT and CDR2 SNEGSKA (reference sequence). The CDR3 has 13 residues. Between the trimmed V and J ends, which lost 3 bases and 6 bases, there was a span of 14 bases. The CDR3 reads CSASPRRGDGYTF. DNA for the CDR3: TGCAGTGCTAGTCCCCGTCGAGGGGATGGCTACACCTTC.